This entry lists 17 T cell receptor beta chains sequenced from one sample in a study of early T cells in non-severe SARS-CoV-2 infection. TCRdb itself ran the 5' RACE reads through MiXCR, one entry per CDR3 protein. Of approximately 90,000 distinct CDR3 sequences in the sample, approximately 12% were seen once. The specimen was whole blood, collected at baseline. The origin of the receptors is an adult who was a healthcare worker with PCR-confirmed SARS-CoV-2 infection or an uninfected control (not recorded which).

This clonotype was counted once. The DNA of the CDR3 is TGTGCCACCACGGCCTGGGGCTCCTACAATGAGCAGTTCTTC. Protein sequence: CATTAWGSYNEQFF. This chain links TRBV10-3 with TRBJ2-1; D unclear. Germline V gives CDR1 ENHRY, CDR2 SYGVKD. The CDR3 runs 14 residues. With 10 bases removed from V and 0 bases from J, the gap between germline ends came to 13 bases.

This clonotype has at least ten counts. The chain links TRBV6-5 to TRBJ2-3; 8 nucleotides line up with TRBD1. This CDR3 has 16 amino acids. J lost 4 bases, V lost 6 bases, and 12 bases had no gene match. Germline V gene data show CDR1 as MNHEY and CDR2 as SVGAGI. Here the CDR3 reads CASSHRRGRGSDTQYF. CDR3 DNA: TGTGCCAGCAGCCACCGCAGGGGGCGAGGGTCAGATACGCAGTATTTT.

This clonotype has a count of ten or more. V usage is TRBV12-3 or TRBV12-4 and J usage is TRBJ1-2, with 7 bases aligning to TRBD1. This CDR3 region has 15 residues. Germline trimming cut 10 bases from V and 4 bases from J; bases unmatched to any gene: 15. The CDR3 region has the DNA TGTGCCACCGCGGATTTAGGGGGCGACAGCTATGGCTACACCTTC. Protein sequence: CATADLGGDSYGYTF.

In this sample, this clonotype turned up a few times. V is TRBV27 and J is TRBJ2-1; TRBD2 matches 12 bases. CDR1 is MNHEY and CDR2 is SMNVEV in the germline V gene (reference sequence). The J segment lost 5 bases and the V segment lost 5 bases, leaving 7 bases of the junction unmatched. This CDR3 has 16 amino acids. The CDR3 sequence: CASSPPTSGGDNEQFF. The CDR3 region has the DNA TGTGCCAGCAGTCCTCCGACTAGCGGGGGTGACAATGAGCAGTTCTTC.

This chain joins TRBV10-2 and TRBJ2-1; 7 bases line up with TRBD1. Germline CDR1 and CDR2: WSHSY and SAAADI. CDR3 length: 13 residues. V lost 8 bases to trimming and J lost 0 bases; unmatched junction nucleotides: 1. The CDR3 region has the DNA TGCGCCAGCCGGGACAGCTCCTACAATGAGCAGTTCTTC. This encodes CASRDSSYNEQFF.

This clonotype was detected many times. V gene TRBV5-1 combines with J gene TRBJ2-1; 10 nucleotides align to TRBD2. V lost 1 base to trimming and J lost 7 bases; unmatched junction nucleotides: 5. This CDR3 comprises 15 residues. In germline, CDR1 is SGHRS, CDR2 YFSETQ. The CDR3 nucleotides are TGCGCCAGCAGCTTGCTAGCGGGAGTTGAGAATGAGCAGTTCTTC. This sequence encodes CASSLLAGVENEQFF.

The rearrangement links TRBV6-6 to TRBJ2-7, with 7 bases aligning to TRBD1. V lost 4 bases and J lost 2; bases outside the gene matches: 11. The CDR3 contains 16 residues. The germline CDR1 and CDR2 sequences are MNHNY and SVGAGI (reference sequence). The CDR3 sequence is CASSSQGELTTYEQYF. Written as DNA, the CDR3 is TGTGCCAGCAGTTCCCAGGGGGAGTTAACCACCTACGAGCAGTACTTC.

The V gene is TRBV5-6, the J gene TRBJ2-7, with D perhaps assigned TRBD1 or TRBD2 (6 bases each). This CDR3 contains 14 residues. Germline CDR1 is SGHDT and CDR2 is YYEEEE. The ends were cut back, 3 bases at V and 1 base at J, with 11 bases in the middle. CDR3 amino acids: CASSWGAISYEQYF. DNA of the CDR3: TGTGCCAGCAGCTGGGGGGCCATTTCCTACGAGCAGTACTTC.

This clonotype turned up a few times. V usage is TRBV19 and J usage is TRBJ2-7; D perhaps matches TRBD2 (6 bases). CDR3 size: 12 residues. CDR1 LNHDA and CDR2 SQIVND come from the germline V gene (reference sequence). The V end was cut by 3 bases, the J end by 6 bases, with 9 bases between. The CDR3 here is CASSIGGGEQYF. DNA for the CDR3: TGTGCCAGTAGTATCGGGGGAGGCGAGCAGTACTTC.

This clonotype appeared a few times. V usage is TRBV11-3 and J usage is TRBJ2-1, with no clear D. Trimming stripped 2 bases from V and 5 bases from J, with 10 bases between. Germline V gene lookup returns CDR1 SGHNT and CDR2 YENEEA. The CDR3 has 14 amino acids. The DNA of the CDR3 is TGTGCCAGCAGCTTATGGGCGGCTAACAATGAGCAGTTCTTC. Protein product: CASSLWAANNEQFF.

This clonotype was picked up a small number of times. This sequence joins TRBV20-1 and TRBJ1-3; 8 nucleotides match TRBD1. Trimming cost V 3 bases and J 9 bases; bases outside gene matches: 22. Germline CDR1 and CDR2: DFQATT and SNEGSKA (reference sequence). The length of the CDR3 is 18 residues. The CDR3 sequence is CSASRGQESRSRGSTIYF. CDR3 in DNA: TGCAGTGCTAGCAGGGGACAGGAATCCCGATCCCGGGGCAGCACCATATATTTT.

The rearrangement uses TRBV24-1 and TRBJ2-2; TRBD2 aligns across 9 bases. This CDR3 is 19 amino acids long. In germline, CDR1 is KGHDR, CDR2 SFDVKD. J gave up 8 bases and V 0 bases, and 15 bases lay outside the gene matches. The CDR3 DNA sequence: TGTGCCACCAGTGATTTGAGTGGGACTAGCAAGAGAAGCTTGGGGGAGCTGTTTTTT. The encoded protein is CATSDLSGTSKRSLGELFF.

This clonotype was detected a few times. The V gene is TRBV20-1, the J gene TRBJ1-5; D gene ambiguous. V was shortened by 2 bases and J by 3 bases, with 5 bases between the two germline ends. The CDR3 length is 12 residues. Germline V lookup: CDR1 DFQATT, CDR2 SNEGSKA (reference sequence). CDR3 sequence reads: CSARLLNQPQHF. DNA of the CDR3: TGCAGTGCTAGACTTCTCAATCAGCCCCAGCATTTT.

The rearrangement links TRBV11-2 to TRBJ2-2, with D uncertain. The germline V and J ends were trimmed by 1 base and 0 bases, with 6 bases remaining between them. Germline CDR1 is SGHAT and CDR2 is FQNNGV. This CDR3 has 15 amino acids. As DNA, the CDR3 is TGTGCCAGCAGCTTAGGCCGAACGAACACCGGGGAGCTGTTTTTT. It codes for CASSLGRTNTGELFF.

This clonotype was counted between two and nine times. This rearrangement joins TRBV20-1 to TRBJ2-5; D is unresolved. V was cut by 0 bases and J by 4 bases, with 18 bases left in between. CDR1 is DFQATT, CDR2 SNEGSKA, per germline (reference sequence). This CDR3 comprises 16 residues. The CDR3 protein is CSARDRRTLRGETQYF. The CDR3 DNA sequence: TGCAGTGCTAGAGATAGGCGAACTCTTCGCGGAGAGACCCAGTACTTC.

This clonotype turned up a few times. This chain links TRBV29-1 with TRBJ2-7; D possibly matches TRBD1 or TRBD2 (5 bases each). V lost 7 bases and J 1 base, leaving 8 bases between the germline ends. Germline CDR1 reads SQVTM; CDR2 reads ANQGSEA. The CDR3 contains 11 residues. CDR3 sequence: CSGGSSYEQYF. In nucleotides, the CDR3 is TGCAGCGGGGGGAGTTCCTACGAGCAGTACTTC.

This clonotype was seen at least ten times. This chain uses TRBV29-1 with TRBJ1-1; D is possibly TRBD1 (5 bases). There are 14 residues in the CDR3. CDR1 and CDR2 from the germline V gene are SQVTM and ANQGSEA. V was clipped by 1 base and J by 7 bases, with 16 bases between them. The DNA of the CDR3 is TGCAGCGTTGAAGTAACAGGAGCCCTGATTGAAGCTTTCTTT. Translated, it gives CSVEVTGALIEAFF.